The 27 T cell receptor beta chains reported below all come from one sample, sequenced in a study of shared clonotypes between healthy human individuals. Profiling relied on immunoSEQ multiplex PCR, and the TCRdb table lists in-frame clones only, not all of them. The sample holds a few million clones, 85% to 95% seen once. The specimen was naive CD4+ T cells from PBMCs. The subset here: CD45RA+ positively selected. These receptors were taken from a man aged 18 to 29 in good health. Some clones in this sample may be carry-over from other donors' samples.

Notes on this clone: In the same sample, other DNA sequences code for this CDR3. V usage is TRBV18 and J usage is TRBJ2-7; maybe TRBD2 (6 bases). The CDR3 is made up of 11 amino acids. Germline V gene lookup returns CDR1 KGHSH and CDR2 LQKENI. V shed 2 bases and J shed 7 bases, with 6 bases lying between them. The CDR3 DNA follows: TGTGCCAGCTCACCAGGGAGGGAGCAGTACTTC. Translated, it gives CASSPGREQYF.

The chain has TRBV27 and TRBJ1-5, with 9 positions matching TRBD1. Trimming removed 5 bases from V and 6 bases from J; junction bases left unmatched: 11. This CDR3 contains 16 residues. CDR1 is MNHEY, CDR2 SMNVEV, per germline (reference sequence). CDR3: CASSNQRDRVGQPQHF. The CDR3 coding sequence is TGTGCCAGCAGTAACCAACGGGACAGGGTGGGTCAGCCCCAGCATTTT.

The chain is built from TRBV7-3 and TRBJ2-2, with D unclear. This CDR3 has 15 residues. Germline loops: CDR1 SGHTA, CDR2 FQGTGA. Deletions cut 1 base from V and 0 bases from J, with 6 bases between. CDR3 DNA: TGTGCCAGCAGCTTAAGACTGGCGAACACCGGGGAGCTGTTTTTT. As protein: CASSLRLANTGELFF.

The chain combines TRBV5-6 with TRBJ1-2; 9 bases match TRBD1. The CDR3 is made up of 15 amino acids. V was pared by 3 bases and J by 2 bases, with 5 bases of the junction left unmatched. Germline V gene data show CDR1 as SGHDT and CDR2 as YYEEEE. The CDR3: CASSSWTGANYGYTF. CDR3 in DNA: TGTGCCAGCAGCTCGTGGACAGGGGCGAACTATGGCTACACCTTC. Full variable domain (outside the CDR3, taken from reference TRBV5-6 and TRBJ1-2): DAGVTQSPTHLIKTRGQQVTLRCSPKSGHDTVSWYQQALGQGPQFIFQYYEEEERQRGNFPDRFSGHQFPNYSSELNVNALLLGDSALYLCASSSWTGANYGYTFGSGTRLTVV.

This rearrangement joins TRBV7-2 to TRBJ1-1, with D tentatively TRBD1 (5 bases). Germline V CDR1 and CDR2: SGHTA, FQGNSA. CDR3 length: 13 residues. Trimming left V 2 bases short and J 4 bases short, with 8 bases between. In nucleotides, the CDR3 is TGTGCCAGCAGCTTAATGGGGGGCACTGAAGCTTTCTTT. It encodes CASSLMGGTEAFF. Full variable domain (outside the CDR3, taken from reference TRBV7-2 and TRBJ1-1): GAGVSQSPSNKVTEKGKDVELRCDPISGHTALYWYRQSLGQGLEFLIYFQGNSAPDKSGLPSDRFSAERTGGSVSTLTIQRTQQEDSAVYLCASSLMGGTEAFFGQGTRLTVV.

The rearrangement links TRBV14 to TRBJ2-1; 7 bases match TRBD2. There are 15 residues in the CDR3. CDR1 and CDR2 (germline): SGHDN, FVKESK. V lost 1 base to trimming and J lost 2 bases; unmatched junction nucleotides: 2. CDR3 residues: CASSQGGSAYNEQFF. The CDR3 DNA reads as TGTGCCAGCAGCCAAGGCGGGAGTGCCTACAATGAGCAGTTCTTC.

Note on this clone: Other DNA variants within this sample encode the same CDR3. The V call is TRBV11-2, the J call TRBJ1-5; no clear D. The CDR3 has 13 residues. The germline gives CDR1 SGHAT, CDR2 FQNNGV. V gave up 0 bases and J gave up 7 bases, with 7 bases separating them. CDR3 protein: CASSLDRRQPQHF. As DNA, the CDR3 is TGTGCCAGCAGCTTAGATCGGAGACAGCCCCAGCATTTT.

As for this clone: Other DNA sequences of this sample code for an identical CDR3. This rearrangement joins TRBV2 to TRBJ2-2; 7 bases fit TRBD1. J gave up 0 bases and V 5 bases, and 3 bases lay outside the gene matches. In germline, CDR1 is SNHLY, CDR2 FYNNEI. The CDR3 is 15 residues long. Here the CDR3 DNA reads TGTGCCAGCAGTCGACAGGGAACGAACACCGGGGAGCTGTTTTTT. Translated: CASSRQGTNTGELFF.

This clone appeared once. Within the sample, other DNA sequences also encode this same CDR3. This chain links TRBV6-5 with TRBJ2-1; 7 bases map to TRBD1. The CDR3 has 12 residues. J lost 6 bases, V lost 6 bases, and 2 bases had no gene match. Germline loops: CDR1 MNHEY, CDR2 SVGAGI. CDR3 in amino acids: CASSGDSNEQFF. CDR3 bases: TGTGCCAGCAGCGGGGACAGCAATGAGCAGTTCTTC.

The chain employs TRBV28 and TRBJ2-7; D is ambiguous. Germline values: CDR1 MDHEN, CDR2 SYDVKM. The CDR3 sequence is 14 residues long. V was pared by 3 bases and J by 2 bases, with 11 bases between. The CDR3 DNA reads TGTGCCAGCAGTTTCATCAGGCGGACCTACGAGCAGTACTTC. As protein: CASSFIRRTYEQYF.

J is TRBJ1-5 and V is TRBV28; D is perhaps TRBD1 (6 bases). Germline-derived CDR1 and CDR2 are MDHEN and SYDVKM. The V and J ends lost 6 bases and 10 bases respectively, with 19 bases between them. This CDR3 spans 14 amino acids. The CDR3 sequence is CASSPFPPGGPQHF. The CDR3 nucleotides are TGTGCCAGCAGCCCTTTCCCCCCCGGGGGCCCCCAGCATTTT.

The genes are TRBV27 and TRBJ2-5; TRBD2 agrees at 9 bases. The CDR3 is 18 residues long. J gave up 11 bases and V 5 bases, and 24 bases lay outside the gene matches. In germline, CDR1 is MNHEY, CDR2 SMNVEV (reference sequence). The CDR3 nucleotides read TGTGCCAGCAGTCCCTCCCTAGAGAGGTTAGCGGGAGTGGGAGAGCAGTACTTC. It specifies CASSPSLERLAGVGEQYF.

The CDR3 is CACLRGYGYTF. The DNA of the CDR3 is TGTGCCTGTCTGAGGGGGTATGGCTACACCTTC. The chain joins TRBV30 to TRBJ1-2; D perhaps matches TRBD1 (6 bases). This CDR3 is built from 11 residues. V was shortened by 6 bases and J by 5 bases, with 10 bases between the two germline ends. Germline V lookup: CDR1 GTSNPN, CDR2 SVGIG (reference sequence).

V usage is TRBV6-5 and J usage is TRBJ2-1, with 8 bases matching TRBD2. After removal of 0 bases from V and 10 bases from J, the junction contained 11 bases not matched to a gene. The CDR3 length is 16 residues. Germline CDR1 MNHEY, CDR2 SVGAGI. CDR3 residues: CASSYSRSGGGNEQFF. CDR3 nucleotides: TGTGCCAGCAGTTACTCGAGGAGTGGCGGGGGGAACGAGCAGTTCTTC.

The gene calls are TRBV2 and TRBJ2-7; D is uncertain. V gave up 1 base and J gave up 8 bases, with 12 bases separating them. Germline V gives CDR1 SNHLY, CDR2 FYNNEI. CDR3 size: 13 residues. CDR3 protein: CASSEGGRLQQYF. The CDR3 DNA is TGTGCCAGCAGTGAAGGTGGCAGGCTCCAGCAGTACTTC.

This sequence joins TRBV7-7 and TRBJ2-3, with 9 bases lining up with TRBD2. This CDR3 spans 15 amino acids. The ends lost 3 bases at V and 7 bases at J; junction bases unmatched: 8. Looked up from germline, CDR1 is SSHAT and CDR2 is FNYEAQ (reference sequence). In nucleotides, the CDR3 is TGTGCCAGCAGCTTGGGACTAGCCGATACCAATACGCAGTATTTT. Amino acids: CASSLGLADTNTQYF.

The CDR3 loop reads CASSYQARGSTEAFF. The CDR3 DNA sequence: TGTGCCAGCAGTTACCAGGCCAGGGGCTCCACTGAAGCTTTCTTT. This chain links TRBV6-5 with TRBJ1-1; tentative D call: TRBD1 (6 bases). V lost 2 bases, J lost 4 bases, and 14 bases lay in between. This CDR3 has 15 residues. Germline CDR1 and CDR2: MNHEY and SVGAGI.

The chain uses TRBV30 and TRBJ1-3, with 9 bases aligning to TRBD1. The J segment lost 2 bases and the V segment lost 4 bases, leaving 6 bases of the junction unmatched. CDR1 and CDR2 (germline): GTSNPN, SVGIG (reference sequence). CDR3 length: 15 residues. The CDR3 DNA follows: TGTGCCTGGAAAGGGACAGGGACTCCTGGAAACACCATATATTTT. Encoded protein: CAWKGTGTPGNTIYF.

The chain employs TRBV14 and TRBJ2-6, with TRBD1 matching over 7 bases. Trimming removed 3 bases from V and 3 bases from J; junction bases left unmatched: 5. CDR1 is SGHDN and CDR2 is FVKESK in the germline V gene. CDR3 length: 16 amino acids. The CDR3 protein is CASSQRQGNGANVLTF. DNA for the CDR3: TGTGCCAGCAGCCAGAGACAGGGTAATGGGGCCAACGTCCTGACTTTC. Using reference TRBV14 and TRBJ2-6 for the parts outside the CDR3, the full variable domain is EAGVTQFPSHSVIEKGQTVTLRCDPISGHDNLYWYRRVMGKEIKFLLHFVKESKQDESGMPNNRFLAERTGGTYSTLKVQPAELEDSGVYFCASSQRQGNGANVLTFGAGSRLTVL.

CDR3 sequence (DNA): TGTGCCAGCAGCCCCCGGGCCGGGACTAGCTCCCTAGGGCAGTTCTTC. Its translation is CASSPRAGTSSLGQFF. The V and J genes are TRBV7-9 and TRBJ2-1; 9 bases map to TRBD2. After removal of 5 bases from V and 12 bases from J, the junction contained 17 bases not matched to a gene. This CDR3 contains 16 residues. CDR1 is SEHNR and CDR2 is FQNEAQ in the germline V gene (reference sequence).

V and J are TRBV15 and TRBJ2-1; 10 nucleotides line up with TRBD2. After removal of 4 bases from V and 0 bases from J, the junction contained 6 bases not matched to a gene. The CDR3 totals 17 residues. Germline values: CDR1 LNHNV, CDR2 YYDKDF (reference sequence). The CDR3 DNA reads TGTGCCACCAGCAAACACGGACTAGCGGACTCCTACAATGAGCAGTTCTTC. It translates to CATSKHGLADSYNEQFF.

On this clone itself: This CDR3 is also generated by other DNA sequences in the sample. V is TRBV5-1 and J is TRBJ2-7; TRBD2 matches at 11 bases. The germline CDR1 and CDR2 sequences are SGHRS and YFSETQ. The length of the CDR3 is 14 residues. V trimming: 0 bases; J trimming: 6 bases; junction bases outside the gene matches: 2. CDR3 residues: CASSLGLAGGEQYF. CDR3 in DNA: TGCGCCAGCAGCTTGGGGCTAGCGGGGGGCGAGCAGTACTTC.

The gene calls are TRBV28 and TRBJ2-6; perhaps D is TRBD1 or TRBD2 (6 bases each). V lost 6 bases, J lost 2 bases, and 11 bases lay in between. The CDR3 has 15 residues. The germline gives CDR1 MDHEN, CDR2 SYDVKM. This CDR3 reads CASSTGAAGANVLTF. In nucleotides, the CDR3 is TGTGCCAGCAGCACGGGGGCGGCTGGGGCCAACGTCCTGACTTTC.

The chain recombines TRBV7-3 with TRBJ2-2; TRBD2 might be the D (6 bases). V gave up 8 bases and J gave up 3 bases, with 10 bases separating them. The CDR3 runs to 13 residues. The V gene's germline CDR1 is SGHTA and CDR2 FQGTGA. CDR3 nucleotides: TGTGCCAGCGCGCCGGGGGACACCGGGGAGCTGTTTTTT. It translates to CASAPGDTGELFF. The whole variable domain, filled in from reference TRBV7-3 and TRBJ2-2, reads GAGVSQTPSNKVTEKGKYVELRCDPISGHTALYWYRQSLGQGPEFLIYFQGTGAADDSGLPNDRFFAVRPEGSVSTLKIQRTERGDSAVYLCASAPGDTGELFFGEGSRLTVL.

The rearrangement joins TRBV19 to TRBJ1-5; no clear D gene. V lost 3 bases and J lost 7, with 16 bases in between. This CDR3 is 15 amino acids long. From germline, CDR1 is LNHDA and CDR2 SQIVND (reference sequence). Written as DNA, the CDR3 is TGTGCCAGTAGTATCTATCCGCTTGGGGAACAGCCCCAGCATTTT. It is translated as CASSIYPLGEQPQHF.

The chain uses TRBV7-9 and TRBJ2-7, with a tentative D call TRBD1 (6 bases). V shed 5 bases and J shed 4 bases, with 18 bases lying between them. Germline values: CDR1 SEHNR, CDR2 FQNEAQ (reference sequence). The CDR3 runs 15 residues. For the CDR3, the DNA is TGTGCCAGCAGCCCACAGGGAAGTTTGGTTTACGAGCAGTACTTC. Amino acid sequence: CASSPQGSLVYEQYF.

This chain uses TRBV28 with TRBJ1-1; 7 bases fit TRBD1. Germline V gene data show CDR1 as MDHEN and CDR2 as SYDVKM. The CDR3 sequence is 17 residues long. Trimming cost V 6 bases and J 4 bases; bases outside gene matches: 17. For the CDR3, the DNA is TGTGCCAGCAGCGGAGCCACCGGTCGGACAGGTGGCACTGAAGCTTTCTTT. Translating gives CASSGATGRTGGTEAFF.